This T cell receptor (beta chain) was recorded in a study of breast tumors, draining lymph nodes, adjacent tissues. Overall study findings and caveats: Tumor T cell lymph node origin was a supported hypothesis, not proven. Tumor repertoires ranked between lymph nodes and nontumor tissue in diversity, with V and J gene preferences.

This CDR3 region has 13 residues. Germline CDR1 reads MNHNY; CDR2 reads SVGAGI (reference sequence). Samples came from axillary lymph nodes draining the breast cancer. TCRdb redid the calling of the multiplex PCR reads with MiXCR, one entry per CDR3 protein. The table includes about 140,000 distinct CDR3 sequences, approximately 29% detected once. There are many counts of this clonotype. What it binds is unknown. Mismatch with germline at one junction end may stem from a read error. The rearrangement links TRBV6-6 to TRBJ2-2; no clear D gene. This receptor was taken from a female donor with breast cancer. Some clones in this sample may be carry-over from other donors' samples. The sample was axillary lymph node tissue. CDR3 loop: CASSYPLTRELFF. The CDR3 nucleotides are TGTGCCAGCAGTTACCCCCTCACCCGGGAGCTGTTTTTT.